Presented here are 8 T cell receptor beta chains from one specimen sequenced in a study of blood T cell repertoires in COVID-19. The method was immunoSEQ multiplex PCR; TCRdb's version includes in-frame clones alone and lacks a portion of them. The table lists 70,000 to 90,000 clones, roughly 84% of them singletons, with about 11% in the top ten. Sequencing was carried out using peripheral blood. The receptors here all came from a man between 65 and 79 years old with acute or convalescent COVID-19.

This clone was detected once. The J gene is TRBJ2-2, the V gene TRBV13; 9 nucleotides match TRBD1. Germline lookup yields CDR1 PRHDT and CDR2 FYEKMQ (reference sequence). This CDR3 region has 15 residues. The V segment lost 6 bases and the J segment 5 bases; nucleotides outside the gene matches: 7. CDR3 region: CASSWGQGRTGELFF. DNA of the CDR3: TGTGCCAGCAGTTGGGGACAGGGAAGGACCGGGGAGCTGTTTTTT.

The chain joins TRBV19 to TRBJ2-2; no firm D call. V dropped 6 bases and J dropped 6 bases, with 11 bases sitting between them. In germline, CDR1 is LNHDA, CDR2 SQIVND (reference sequence). The CDR3 runs to 13 residues. For the CDR3, the DNA is TGTGCCAGTAGCCCCTTTCGGTCCGGGGAGCTGTTTTTT. Its translation is CASSPFRSGELFF.

The rearrangement joins TRBV28 to TRBJ2-7; 7 bases map to TRBD1. Trimming took 5 bases from V and 5 from J; bases not matched to a gene: 3. CDR1 and CDR2 from the germline V gene are MDHEN and SYDVKM. The CDR3 contains 12 residues. The CDR3 bases are TGTGCCAGCAGTCTGACAGGGAACGAGCAGTACGTC. It specifies CASSLTGNEQYV.

This chain uses TRBV6-5 with TRBJ2-1; 9 bases agree with TRBD2. Unmatched junction bases numbered 11, after V lost 10 bases and J lost 10 bases. This CDR3 has 13 residues. Germline values: CDR1 MNHEY, CDR2 SVGAGI. CDR3 DNA sequence: TGTGCCACCAAGGCGGGGGGGCCTTGGGAGCAGTTCTTC. Translated: CATKAGGPWEQFF.

The CDR3 sequence is CASRQTGAATQYF. Written as DNA, the CDR3 is TGTGCCAGCAGACAGACAGGGGCGGCGACCCAGTACTTC. V gene TRBV12-3 or TRBV12-4 combines with J gene TRBJ2-5; 8 bases line up with TRBD1. J gave up 7 bases and V 6 bases, and 7 bases lay outside the gene matches. The CDR3 is made up of 13 amino acids.

CDR3 in amino acids: CASSYRDQPQHF. The CDR3, as DNA: TGTGCCAGCAGCTACAGGGACCAGCCCCAGCATTTT. This sequence joins TRBV3-1 (or the pseudogene TRBV3-2) and TRBJ1-5; perhaps TRBD1 as D (6 bases). From germline, CDR1 is LGHDT and CDR2 YNNKEL (reference sequence). Trimming stripped 5 bases from V and 7 bases from J, with 9 bases between. The CDR3 totals 12 residues.

The chain couples TRBV2 to TRBJ2-1, with 10 bases lining up with TRBD2. V shed 5 bases, J shed 4 bases, and the junction held 5 bases outside the gene matches. CDR3 size: 15 residues. Germline V gives CDR1 SNHLY, CDR2 FYNNEI. The CDR3 protein is CASSPTSGFYNEQFF. The CDR3 nucleotides are TGTGCCAGCAGTCCGACTAGCGGGTTTTACAATGAGCAGTTCTTC.

The chain combines TRBV19 with TRBJ2-1; the D gene is possibly TRBD2 (5 bases). The germline V gene encodes CDR1 LNHDA and CDR2 SQIVND (reference sequence). Trimming took 7 bases from V and 9 from J, leaving 13 bases between them. This CDR3 region has 12 residues. DNA for the CDR3: TGTGCCAGTACCATTCCTGCGGGTGAGCAGTTCTTC. Its translation: CASTIPAGEQFF.